The rows below give T cell receptor beta chains drawn from one sample of a study of regulatory T cells in long-lasting Graves disease. Each CDR3 protein gets one entry after TCRdb re-called the multiplex PCR reads with MiXCR. The table shows about 470,000 distinct CDR3 sequences, with roughly 20% occurring only once. This material consisted of peripheral blood mononuclear cells (PBMCs), taken when the disease was refractory, from a patient treated with antithyroid drugs. The receptors originated from a female donor with Graves disease. Both conserved end residues are part of each CDR3. D genes are given only for firm matches. Only part of the rows carry a size: once, few, many, or a class if the clone is expanded.

clone_size | j_call | v_call | d_call | cdr3_aa | cdr3_nt
NA | TRBJ2-1 | TRBV20-1 | NA | CSATLGGYNEQFF | TGCAGTGCTACCCTCGGGGGCTACAATGAGCAGTTCTTC
NA | TRBJ2-7 | TRBV28 | NA | CASRDPRNYEQYF | TGTGCCAGCAGGGACCCAAGAAACTACGAGCAGTACTTC
many | TRBJ1-1 | TRBV11-2 | NA | CASSFTETEAFF | TGTGCCAGCAGCTTTACAGAAACTGAAGCTTTCTTT
NA | TRBJ1-1 | TRBV27 | TRBD1 | CASRTLGQGRTEAFF | TGTGCCAGCAGGACCCTGGGACAGGGGCGCACTGAAGCTTTCTTT
NA | TRBJ2-3 | TRBV28 | NA | CASSLLGGADTQYF | TGTGCCAGCAGTTTATTAGGAGGCGCAGATACGCAGTATTTT
NA | TRBJ2-2 | TRBV7-9 | NA | CASSYIPGEGTGELFF | TGTGCCAGCAGCTATATACCGGGGGAAGGGACCGGGGAGCTGTTTTTT
NA | TRBJ2-6 | TRBV7-9 | NA | CASSPWISGANVLTF | TGTGCCAGCAGCCCATGGATTTCTGGGGCCAACGTCCTGACTTTC
many | TRBJ2-7 | TRBV2 | NA | CASTGDNYGDEQYF | TGTGCCAGCACGGGGGACAACTACGGGGACGAGCAGTACTTC
few | TRBJ2-7 | TRBV9 | NA | CASSHGTSGIHEQYF | TGTGCCAGCAGTCACGGGACGTCGGGGATCCACGAGCAGTACTTC
few | TRBJ1-6 | TRBV6-1 | NA | CASSPWEEGNSPLHF | TGTGCCAGCAGCCCCTGGGAGGAGGGAAATTCACCCCTCCACTTT
many | TRBJ2-7 | TRBV11-2 | NA | CASSLGSGTVYEQYF | TGTGCCAGCAGCTTAGGTTCGGGGACCGTCTACGAGCAGTACTTC
NA | TRBJ2-7 | TRBV27 | NA | CASSLSWPAYEQYF | TGTGCCAGCAGTTTATCATGGCCCGCCTACGAGCAGTACTTC
many | TRBJ1-2 | TRBV28 | TRBD1 | CASSRQGGDYGYTF | TGTGCCAGCAGTCGACAGGGAGGGGACTATGGCTACACCTTC
many | TRBJ1-1 | TRBV6-2/TRBV6-3 | TRBD1 | CASSSLGTGTEAFF | TGTGCCAGCAGTTCCCTGGGGACAGGGACTGAAGCTTTCTTT
many | TRBJ2-7 | TRBV7-8 | NA | CASSWDGESYEQYF | TGTGCCAGCAGCTGGGACGGGGAATCCTACGAGCAGTACTTC
NA | TRBJ2-7 | TRBV20-1 | NA | CSVLSGQSSYEQYF | TGCAGTGTACTCAGTGGACAGTCGTCCTACGAGCAGTACTTC
NA | TRBJ2-3 | TRBV27 | TRBD2 | CASSPLAGGDTQYF | TGTGCCAGCAGCCCACTAGCGGGAGGAGATACGCAGTATTTT
few | TRBJ2-5 | TRBV7-3 | NA | CASSPSPEETQYF | TGTGCCAGCAGCCCCTCCCCGGAAGAGACCCAGTACTTC
many | TRBJ2-5 | TRBV5-5 | NA | CASSLDRQETQYF | TGTGCCAGCAGCTTGGACAGGCAAGAGACCCAGTACTTC
NA | TRBJ2-2 | TRBV5-1 | NA | CASSSLGEAGELFF | TGCGCCAGCAGCTCGCTTGGGGAGGCCGGGGAGCTGTTTTTT
NA | TRBJ2-6 | TRBV30 | NA | CAWAPEGGPGQTVLTF | TGTGCCTGGGCGCCGGAGGGCGGACCTGGACAAACCGTCCTGACTTTC
few | TRBJ2-1 | TRBV27 | TRBD2 | CASSRLAGGSEQFF | TGTGCCAGCAGTCGGCTAGCGGGAGGTTCTGAGCAGTTCTTC
NA | TRBJ2-2 | TRBV6-1 | NA | CASSPPGTLLTGELFF | TGTGCCAGCAGCCCCCCCGGGACTCTCCTCACCGGGGAGCTGTTTTTT
NA | TRBJ2-1 | TRBV7-2 | NA | CASSLVGVDEQFF | TGTGCCAGCAGCTTAGTAGGAGTGGATGAGCAGTTCTTC
few | TRBJ1-2 | TRBV19 | NA | CASWWGAKGYTF | TGTGCCAGCTGGTGGGGGGCGAAAGGCTACACCTTC
few | TRBJ2-3 | TRBV12-3/TRBV12-4 | NA | CASSLPGARTDTQYF | TGTGCCAGCAGTTTACCGGGAGCGCGCACAGATACGCAGTATTTT
few | TRBJ1-5 | TRBV19 | TRBD1 | CASSSNRDRDKPQHF | TGTGCCAGTAGTTCGAACCGGGACAGGGATAAGCCCCAGCATTTT
few | TRBJ1-2 | TRBV28 | NA | CATRTPKNYGYTF | TGTGCTACGAGGACACCTAAAAACTATGGCTACACCTTC
few | TRBJ2-5 | TRBV5-1 | TRBD1 | CASSSPDRAETQYF | TGCGCCAGCAGCTCGCCTGACAGGGCTGAGACCCAGTACTTC
once | TRBJ2-7 | TRBV7-9 | NA | CASSRRESGASLTRSYEQYF | TGTGCCAGCAGCCGAAGGGAATCCGGGGCCTCGCTTACCCGCTCCTACGAGCAGTACTTC
NA | TRBJ2-7 | TRBV7-3 | TRBD2 | CASSPGTSGGSYEQYF | TGTGCCAGCAGCCCTGGGACTAGCGGGGGGTCCTACGAGCAGTACTTC
NA | TRBJ2-5 | TRBV20-1 | TRBD2 | CSATTRLAVTEETQYF | TGCAGTGCTACGACCCGACTAGCGGTAACCGAAGAGACCCAGTACTTC
few | TRBJ2-5 | TRBV5-1 | NA | CASSLEQGSETQYF | TGCGCCAGCAGCTTGGAACAGGGTTCGGAGACCCAGTACTTC
few | TRBJ2-5 | TRBV4-2 | NA | CASSQGRQGRETQYF | TGTGCCAGCAGCCAAGGGAGGCAGGGCCGGGAGACCCAGTACTTC
NA | TRBJ1-5 | TRBV19 | NA | CASSITGEVSNQPQHF | TGTGCCAGTAGTATAACTGGGGAGGTAAGCAATCAGCCCCAGCATTTT
many | TRBJ2-7 | TRBV12-3/TRBV12-4 | NA | CASRRGAGGNYEQYF | TGTGCCAGCAGACGCGGGGCAGGGGGGAACTACGAGCAGTACTTC
few | TRBJ2-1 | TRBV11-3 | NA | CASSLDSHEQFF | TGTGCCAGCAGCTTAGACAGCCATGAGCAGTTCTTC
NA | TRBJ2-7 | TRBV7-9 | NA | CASSSKASYEQYF | TGTGCCAGCAGCTCAAAGGCTTCCTACGAGCAGTACTTC
NA | TRBJ2-7 | TRBV20-1 | NA | CSATGTLRTYEQYF | TGCAGTGCTACCGGGACTCTTCGGACCTACGAGCAGTACTTC
many | TRBJ1-6 | TRBV5-1 | NA | CASSPGPASSPLHF | TGCGCCAGCAGCCCGGGCCCGGCGAGTTCACCCCTCCACTTT
many | TRBJ1-1 | TRBV9 | TRBD1 | CASSPRQGNTEAFF | TGTGCCAGCAGCCCTCGACAGGGAAACACTGAAGCTTTCTTT
NA | TRBJ2-1 | TRBV12-5 | NA | CASGLVIGSISYNEQFF | TGTGCTAGTGGTTTGGTAATAGGAAGCATCTCCTACAATGAGCAGTTCTTC
NA | TRBJ2-3 | TRBV6-1 | TRBD2 | CASSQREWVDTQYF | TGTGCCAGCAGTCAGCGGGAGTGGGTAGATACGCAGTATTTT
many | TRBJ1-2 | TRBV2 | NA | CASSEAHRSNYGYTF | TGTGCCAGCAGTGAAGCGCACCGGAGTAACTATGGCTACACCTTC
NA | TRBJ2-7 | TRBV5-5 | NA | CASSMGLRYEQYF | TGTGCCAGCAGTATGGGCCTACGTTACGAGCAGTACTTC
many | TRBJ2-7 | TRBV2 | TRBD1 | CATIRDRGGGATYEQYF | TGTGCCACAATCCGGGACAGGGGTGGCGGGGCCACCTACGAGCAGTACTTC